One sample yielded the 25 T cell receptor beta chains listed below, sequenced in a study of T cell clones after liver transplantation. Assay: immunoSEQ multiplex PCR; the TCRdb copy retains only in-frame clones and omits some. The sample has fewer than 85,000 clones; 80% are singletons. The sequencing here drew on CD4+ T cells from blood, taken 12 months after liver transplant. Receptors originate from a human patient who received a liver transplant. The graft donor may have contributed some T cells.

This clone was picked up a small number of times. This chain joins TRBV28 and TRBJ1-5; weak D call: TRBD1 (6 bases). The length of the CDR3 is 15 residues. The V and J ends lost 4 bases and 2 bases respectively, with 12 bases between them. Germline assignment: CDR1 MDHEN and CDR2 SYDVKM. The CDR3 DNA sequence: TGTGCCAGCAGTTCAACAGGGTCGGGCAATCAGCCCCAGCATTTT. Its protein product is CASSSTGSGNQPQHF.

This clone was recorded once. This sequence joins TRBV5-4 and TRBJ1-2, with D perhaps matching TRBD1 (5 bases). From germline, CDR1 is SGHNT and CDR2 YYREEE (reference sequence). This CDR3 has 14 amino acids. V was trimmed by 4 bases and J by 8 bases, leaving 18 bases between them. CDR3 protein: CASSLIGTPGGYTF. CDR3 sequence (DNA): TGTGCCAGCAGCCTAATCGGGACTCCAGGGGGCTACACCTTC.

This chain uses TRBV10-2 with TRBJ1-2; D may be TRBD1 (5 bases). The CDR3 is 15 amino acids. Germline CDR1 reads WSHSY; CDR2 reads SAAADI. The V and J ends lost 6 bases and 5 bases respectively, with 19 bases between them. The CDR3 loop reads CASSAYQGPGYGYTF. In DNA, the CDR3 is TGCGCCAGCAGCGCCTACCAGGGACCCGGGTATGGCTACACCTTC.

This clone occurred a few times. This CDR3 is also generated by other DNA sequences in the sample. The chain links TRBV15 to TRBJ1-3; D gene ambiguous. Trimming pared 0 bases from V and 0 bases from J, leaving 6 bases between. Germline V gives CDR1 LNHNV, CDR2 YYDKDF (reference sequence). The CDR3 has 15 residues. This CDR3 reads CATSRDVGSGNTIYF. CDR3 nucleotides: TGTGCCACCAGCAGAGATGTAGGCTCTGGAAACACCATATATTTT.

In DNA form, the CDR3 reads TGTGCCGCCGGTGGTTTTATGAACACTGAAGCTTTCTTT. Translation gives CAAGGFMNTEAFF. The genes are TRBV10-3 and TRBJ1-1; D gene unclear. The CDR3 covers 13 residues. The germline gives CDR1 ENHRY, CDR2 SYGVKD. V was pared by 11 bases and J by 0 bases, with 13 bases between.

The chain employs TRBV5-6 and TRBJ2-1; 8 positions match TRBD2. Germline assignment: CDR1 SGHDT and CDR2 YYEEEE. This CDR3 has 17 residues. V was clipped by 5 bases and J by 0 bases; unmatched bases: 10. In DNA form, the CDR3 reads TGTGCCAGCAGTTGGGGGCCCAGCGGGAGCTCCTACAATGAGCAGTTCTTC. Translation: CASSWGPSGSSYNEQFF.

The chain uses TRBV5-8 and TRBJ2-5; 11 bases line up with TRBD1. V lost 5 bases and J lost 4; bases outside the gene matches: 16. Germline assignment: CDR1 SGHTS and CDR2 YDEGEE. The CDR3 has 18 amino acids. CDR3 DNA sequence: TGTGCCAGCAGACCCCAAACCGGGACAGGGGGGTCGGGAGAGACCCAGTACTTC. This codes for CASRPQTGTGGSGETQYF.

This clone was seen once. The gene calls are TRBV29-1 and TRBJ2-7; D is perhaps TRBD1 or TRBD2 (5 bases each). The CDR3 length is 11 residues. CDR1 and CDR2 from the germline V gene are SQVTM and ANQGSEA. Trimming shortened V by 5 bases and J by 4 bases, and 9 bases separated the two germline ends. This CDR3 is CSVRDVYEQYF. The CDR3 DNA follows: TGCAGCGTTCGGGACGTGTACGAGCAGTACTTC.

This clone has a handful of counts. In DNA form, the CDR3 reads TGTGCCAGCAGCTTAGCATGGGGTGAGCAGTTCTTC. Translating gives CASSLAWGEQFF. The chain uses TRBV7-2 and TRBJ2-1; no firm D call. This CDR3 has 12 residues. V was pared by 0 bases and J by 9 bases, with 6 bases between. Germline loops: CDR1 SGHTA, CDR2 FQGNSA. Filled out from reference TRBV7-2 and TRBJ2-1, the complete variable domain reads GAGVSQSPSNKVTEKGKDVELRCDPISGHTALYWYRQSLGQGLEFLIYFQGNSAPDKSGLPSDRFSAERTGGSVSTLTIQRTQQEDSAVYLCASSLAWGEQFFGPGTRLTVL.

A few counts support this clone. This rearrangement joins TRBV2 to TRBJ2-7; the D is unclear. CDR1 SNHLY and CDR2 FYNNEI come from the germline V gene. V lost 6 bases to trimming and J lost 0 bases, with 3 bases between them. CDR3 length equals 11 residues. DNA for the CDR3: TGTGCCAGCAGGGTCTCCTACGAGCAGTACTTC. It encodes CASRVSYEQYF.

V and J are TRBV18 and TRBJ2-5, with TRBD1 matching over 9 bases. Per germline, CDR1 KGHSH and CDR2 LQKENI. The CDR3 sequence is 16 residues long. Losses at the gene ends were 1 base for V and 4 bases for J; bases not matched to a gene: 7. CDR3 sequence: CASSPLQGARGETQYF. The CDR3 DNA reads as TGTGCCAGCTCACCACTACAGGGGGCGAGAGGAGAGACCCAGTACTTC.

V and J are TRBV6-6 and TRBJ2-7, with TRBD2 matching 8 bases. V was pared by 6 bases and J by 2 bases, with 3 bases of the junction left unmatched. This CDR3 is 13 amino acids long. CDR1 is MNHNY, CDR2 SVGAGI, per germline (reference sequence). CDR3 nucleotides: TGTGCCAGCAGAACGGGACTAGCCTACGAGCAGTACTTC. Its protein product is CASRTGLAYEQYF.

V usage is TRBV5-1 and J usage is TRBJ2-7, with D tentatively TRBD1 or TRBD2 (5 bases each). Germline V CDR1 and CDR2: SGHRS, YFSETQ. CDR3 length: 16 residues. V lost 0 bases and J lost 6, with 19 bases in between. The CDR3 DNA sequence: TGCGCCAGCAGCTTGGGGGTCGGGGACGGCTCTCCCGAGCAGTACTTC. This codes for CASSLGVGDGSPEQYF. Looking up the rest from reference TRBV5-1 and TRBJ2-7 gives the full variable domain: KAGVTQTPRYLIKTRGQQVTLSCSPISGHRSVSWYQQTPGQGLQFLFEYFSETQRNKGNFPGRFSGRQFSNSRSEMNVSTLELGDSALYLCASSLGVGDGSPEQYFGPGTRLTVT.

The chain combines TRBV30 with TRBJ2-5; 9 bases align to TRBD2. CDR3 length equals 13 residues. Unmatched junction bases numbered 4, after V lost 3 bases and J lost 5 bases. Germline V gene data show CDR1 as GTSNPN and CDR2 as SVGIG (reference sequence). The CDR3 loop is CAWRREGLETQYF. The CDR3 nucleotides read TGTGCCTGGAGGCGGGAGGGCCTCGAGACCCAGTACTTC.

The chain recombines TRBV7-2 with TRBJ2-1, with 9 nucleotides matching TRBD2. Looked up from germline, CDR1 is SGHTA and CDR2 is FQGNSA. The CDR3 is made up of 17 amino acids. V lost 3 bases, J lost 4 bases, and 10 bases stayed unmatched. In DNA, the CDR3 is TGTGCCAGCAGCTTCAACCCGGGACTAGCAGGGTACAATGAGCAGTTCTTC. Residues: CASSFNPGLAGYNEQFF.

The rearrangement uses TRBV6-5 and TRBJ1-1; TRBD1 agrees at 8 bases. V trimming: 2 bases; J trimming: 1 base; junction bases outside the gene matches: 6. This CDR3 comprises 16 residues. The germline V gene encodes CDR1 MNHEY and CDR2 SVGAGI. CDR3 nucleotides: TGTGCCAGCAGTTACGGTTGGGGGACAGGGAACACTGAAGCTTTCTTT. Protein: CASSYGWGTGNTEAFF.

The chain couples TRBV6-5 to TRBJ1-1; D might be TRBD1 (5 bases). CDR3 length: 16 amino acids. From germline, CDR1 is MNHEY and CDR2 SVGAGI. V lost 2 bases to trimming and J lost 11 bases, with 24 bases between them. CDR3 sequence: CASSYHSKGSGLRAFF. The CDR3 DNA reads as TGTGCCAGCAGTTACCACTCGAAGGGGTCGGGGTTGAGGGCTTTCTTT.

The gene calls are TRBV25-1 and TRBJ1-1; unclear D gene. The germline V gene has CDR1 MGHDK and CDR2 SYGVNS. The CDR3 runs 15 residues. V was trimmed by 1 base and J by 0 bases, leaving 9 bases between them. Here the CDR3 reads CASSEWAGVNTEAFF. As DNA, the CDR3 is TGTGCCAGCAGTGAATGGGCCGGGGTGAACACTGAAGCTTTCTTT.

This chain links TRBV28 with TRBJ1-4, with TRBD1 matching over 9 bases. This CDR3 region has 15 residues. Unmatched junction bases numbered 6, after V lost 6 bases and J lost 4 bases. CDR1 is MDHEN and CDR2 is SYDVKM in the germline V gene. The CDR3 protein is CASRDPTGGNEKLFF. CDR3 nucleotide sequence: TGTGCCAGCAGAGACCCGACAGGGGGTAATGAAAAACTGTTTTTT.

This chain joins TRBV27 and TRBJ1-5; 9 nucleotides agree with TRBD1. From germline, CDR1 is MNHEY and CDR2 SMNVEV (reference sequence). This CDR3 region has 15 residues. Losses at the gene ends were 3 bases for V and 6 bases for J; bases not matched to a gene: 6. The CDR3 nucleotides read TGTGCCAGCAGTTTCCTACAGGGGGCTGGTCAGCCCCAGCATTTT. It encodes CASSFLQGAGQPQHF.

Only a few counts were recorded for this clone. V gene TRBV18 combines with J gene TRBJ1-1, with 7 bases matching TRBD1. Trimming at V came to 3 bases and at J to 0 bases, leaving 10 bases not matched to a gene. The length of the CDR3 is 17 residues. The germline V gene encodes CDR1 KGHSH and CDR2 LQKENI. CDR3 residues: CASSPADRSFMNTEAFF. CDR3 coding DNA: TGTGCCAGCTCACCCGCGGACAGGTCCTTCATGAACACTGAAGCTTTCTTT.

This sequence joins TRBV9 and TRBJ2-2; 9 bases match TRBD1. V lost 4 bases, J lost 5 bases, and 12 bases stayed unmatched. Per germline, CDR1 SGDLS and CDR2 YYNGEE. CDR3 length: 17 residues. The CDR3 sequence: CASSPRGQGEGTGELFF. The CDR3 DNA sequence: TGTGCCAGCAGCCCCCGGGGACAGGGAGAGGGGACCGGGGAGCTGTTTTTT.

This clone was picked up many times. The gene calls are TRBV6-1 and TRBJ2-7; 13 bases fit TRBD2. The CDR3 covers 14 residues. V trimming: 8 bases; J trimming: 6 bases; junction bases outside the gene matches: 7. Germline CDR1 and CDR2: MNHNS and SASEGT. DNA of the CDR3: TGTGCCAGCTTAACCGGGACTAGCGGGACCGAGCAGTACTTC. Translating it yields CASLTGTSGTEQYF.

V and J are TRBV19 and TRBJ1-5; D is uncertain. Looked up from germline, CDR1 is LNHDA and CDR2 is SQIVND (reference sequence). The CDR3 totals 13 residues. The V gene lost 5 bases and the J gene lost 3 bases, with 8 bases spanning the gap. CDR3 DNA sequence: TGTGCCAGTAGTTACCCGAACAATCAGCCCCAGCATTTT. Its protein product is CASSYPNNQPQHF.

The rearrangement joins TRBV27 to TRBJ1-5; D might be TRBD1 (6 bases). Germline V CDR1 and CDR2: MNHEY, SMNVEV (reference sequence). This CDR3 has 15 residues. The V and J ends lost 6 bases and 6 bases respectively, with 18 bases between them. The CDR3 bases are TGTGCCAGCAGAACGTACAGGGAAGCGGGTCAGCCCCAGCATTTT. Residues: CASRTYREAGQPQHF.